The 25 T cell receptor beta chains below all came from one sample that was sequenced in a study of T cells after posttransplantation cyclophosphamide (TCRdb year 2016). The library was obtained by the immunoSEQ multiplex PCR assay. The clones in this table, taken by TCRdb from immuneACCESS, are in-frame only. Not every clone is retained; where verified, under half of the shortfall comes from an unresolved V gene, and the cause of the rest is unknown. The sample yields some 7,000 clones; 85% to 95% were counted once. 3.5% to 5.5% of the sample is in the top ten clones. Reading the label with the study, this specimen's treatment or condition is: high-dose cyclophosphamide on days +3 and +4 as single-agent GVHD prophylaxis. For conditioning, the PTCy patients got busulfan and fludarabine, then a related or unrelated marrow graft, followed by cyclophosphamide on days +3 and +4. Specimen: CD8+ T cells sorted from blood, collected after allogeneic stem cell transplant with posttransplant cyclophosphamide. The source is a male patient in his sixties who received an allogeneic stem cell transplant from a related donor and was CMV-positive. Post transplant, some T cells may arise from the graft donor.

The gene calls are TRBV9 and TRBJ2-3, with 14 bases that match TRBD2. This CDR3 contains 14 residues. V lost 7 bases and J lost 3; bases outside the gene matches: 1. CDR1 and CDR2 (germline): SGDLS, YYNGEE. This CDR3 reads CASGTSGGTDTQYF. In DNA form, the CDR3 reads TGTGCCAGCGGGACTAGCGGGGGAACAGATACGCAGTATTTT.

CDR3 coding DNA: TGTGCCAGCAGCCCCCGGACAGGGGCGTCGAATGAGCAGTTCTTC. Its translation: CASSPRTGASNEQFF. The chain recombines TRBV7-9 with TRBJ2-1; 9 bases map to TRBD1. Trimming removed 5 bases from V and 7 bases from J; junction bases left unmatched: 9. From germline, CDR1 is SEHNR and CDR2 FQNEAQ (reference sequence). The CDR3 runs 15 residues.

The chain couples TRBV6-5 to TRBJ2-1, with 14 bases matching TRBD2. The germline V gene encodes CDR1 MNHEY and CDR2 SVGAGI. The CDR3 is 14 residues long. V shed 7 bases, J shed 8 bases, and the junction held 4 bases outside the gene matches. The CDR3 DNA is TGTGCCAGCACCATGACTAGCGGGGGGGATGAGCAGTTCTTC. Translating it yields CASTMTSGGDEQFF.

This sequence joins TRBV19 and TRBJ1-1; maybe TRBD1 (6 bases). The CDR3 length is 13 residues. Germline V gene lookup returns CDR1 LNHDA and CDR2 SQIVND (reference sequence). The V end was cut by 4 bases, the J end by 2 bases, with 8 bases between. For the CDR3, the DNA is TGTGCCAGTAGTACAGGGGTCAACACTGAAGCTTTCTTT. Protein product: CASSTGVNTEAFF.

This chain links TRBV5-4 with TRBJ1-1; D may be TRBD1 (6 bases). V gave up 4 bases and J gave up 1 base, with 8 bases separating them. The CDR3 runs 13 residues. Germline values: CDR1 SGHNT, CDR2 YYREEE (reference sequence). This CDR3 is CASSTGKNTEAFF. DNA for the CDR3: TGTGCCAGCAGCACAGGGAAGAACACTGAAGCTTTCTTT.

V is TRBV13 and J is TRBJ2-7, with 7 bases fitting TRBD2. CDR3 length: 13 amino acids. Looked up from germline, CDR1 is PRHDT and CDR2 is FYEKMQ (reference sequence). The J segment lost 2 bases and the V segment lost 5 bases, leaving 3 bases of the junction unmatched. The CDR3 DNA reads TGTGCCAGCAGCACCGGACTAGCCTACGAGCAGTACTTC. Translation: CASSTGLAYEQYF.

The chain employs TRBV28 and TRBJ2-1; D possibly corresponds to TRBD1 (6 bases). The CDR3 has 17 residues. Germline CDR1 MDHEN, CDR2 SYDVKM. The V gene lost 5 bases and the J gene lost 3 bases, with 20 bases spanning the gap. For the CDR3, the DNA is TGTGCCAGCAGTCTCCAAGGACAGCCGTATGACTACAATGAGCAGTTCTTC. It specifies CASSLQGQPYDYNEQFF. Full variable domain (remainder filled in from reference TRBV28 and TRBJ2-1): DVKVTQSSRYLVKRTGEKVFLECVQDMDHENMFWYRQDPGLGLRLIYFSYDVKMKEKGDIPEGYSVSREKKERFSLILESASTNQTSMYLCASSLQGQPYDYNEQFFGPGTRLTVL.

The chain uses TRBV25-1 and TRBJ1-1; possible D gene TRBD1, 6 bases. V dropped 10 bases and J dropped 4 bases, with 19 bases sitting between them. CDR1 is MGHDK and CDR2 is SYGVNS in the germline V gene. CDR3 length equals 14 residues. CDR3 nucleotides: TGTGCCACCCGGGGGGCAGGGAGGGGCACTGAAGCTTTCTTT. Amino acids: CATRGAGRGTEAFF.

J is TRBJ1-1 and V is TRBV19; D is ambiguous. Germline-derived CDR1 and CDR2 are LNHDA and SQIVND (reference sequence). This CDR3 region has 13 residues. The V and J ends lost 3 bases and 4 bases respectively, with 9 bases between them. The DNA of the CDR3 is TGTGCCAGTAGTATGGCGGGGATCACTGAAGCTTTCTTT. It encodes CASSMAGITEAFF.

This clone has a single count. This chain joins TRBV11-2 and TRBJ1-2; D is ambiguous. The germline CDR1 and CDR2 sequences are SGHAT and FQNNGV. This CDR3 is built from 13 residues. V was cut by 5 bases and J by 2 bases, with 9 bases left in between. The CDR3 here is CASSQLPNYGYTF. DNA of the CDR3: TGTGCCAGCAGCCAACTACCAAACTATGGCTACACCTTC.

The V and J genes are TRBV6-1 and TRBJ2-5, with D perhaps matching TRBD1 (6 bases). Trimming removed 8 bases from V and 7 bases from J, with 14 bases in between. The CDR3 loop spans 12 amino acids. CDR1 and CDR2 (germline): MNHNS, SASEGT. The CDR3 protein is CASEVQGGTQYF. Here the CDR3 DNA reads TGTGCCAGCGAAGTACAAGGGGGGACCCAGTACTTC.

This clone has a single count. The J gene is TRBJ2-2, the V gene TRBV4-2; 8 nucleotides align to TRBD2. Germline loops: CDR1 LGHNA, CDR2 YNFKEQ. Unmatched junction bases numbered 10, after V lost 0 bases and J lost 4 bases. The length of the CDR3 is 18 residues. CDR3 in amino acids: CASSQEGGAGGPTGELFF. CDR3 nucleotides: TGTGCCAGCAGCCAAGAAGGGGGGGCGGGGGGACCCACCGGGGAGCTGTTTTTT.

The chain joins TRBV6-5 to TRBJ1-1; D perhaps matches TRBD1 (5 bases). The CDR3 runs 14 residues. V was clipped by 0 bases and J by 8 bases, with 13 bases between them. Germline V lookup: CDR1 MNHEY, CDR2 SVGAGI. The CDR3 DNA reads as TGTGCCAGCAGTTACTCAGGGGAACGGAGAGAAGCTTTCTTT. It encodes CASSYSGERREAFF.

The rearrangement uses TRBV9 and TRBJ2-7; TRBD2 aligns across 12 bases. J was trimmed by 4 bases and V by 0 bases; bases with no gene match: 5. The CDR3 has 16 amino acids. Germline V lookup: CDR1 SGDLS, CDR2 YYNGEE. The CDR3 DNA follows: TGTGCCAGCAGCGTAGGGGCTAGCGGGGGGGGATACGAGCAGTACTTC. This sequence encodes CASSVGASGGGYEQYF.

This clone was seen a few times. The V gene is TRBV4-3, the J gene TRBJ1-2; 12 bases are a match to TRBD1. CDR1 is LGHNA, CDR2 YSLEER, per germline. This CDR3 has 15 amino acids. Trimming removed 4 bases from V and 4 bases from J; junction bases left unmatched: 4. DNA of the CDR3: TGCGCCAGCAGCCCGGGACAGGGGGCAGTCTATGGCTACACCTTC. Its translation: CASSPGQGAVYGYTF.

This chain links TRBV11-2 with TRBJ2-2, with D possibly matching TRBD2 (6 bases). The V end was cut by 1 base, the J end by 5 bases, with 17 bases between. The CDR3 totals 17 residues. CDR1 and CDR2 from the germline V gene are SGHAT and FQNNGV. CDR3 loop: CASSLGGSGGKTGELFF. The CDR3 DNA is TGTGCCAGCAGCTTAGGGGGTAGCGGCGGGAAAACCGGGGAGCTGTTTTTT. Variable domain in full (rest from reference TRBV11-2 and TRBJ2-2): EAGVAQSPRYKIIEKRQSVAFWCNPISGHATLYWYQQILGQGPKLLIQFQNNGVVDDSQLPKDRFSAERLKGVDSTLKIQPAKLEDSAVYLCASSLGGSGGKTGELFFGEGSRLTVL.

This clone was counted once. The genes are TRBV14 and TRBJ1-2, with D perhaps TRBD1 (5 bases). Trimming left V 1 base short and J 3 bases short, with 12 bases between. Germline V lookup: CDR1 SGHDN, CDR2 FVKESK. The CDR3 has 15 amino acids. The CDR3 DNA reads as TGTGCCAGCAGCCAAGTTACTGGGGCTCACTATGGCTACACCTTC. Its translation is CASSQVTGAHYGYTF.

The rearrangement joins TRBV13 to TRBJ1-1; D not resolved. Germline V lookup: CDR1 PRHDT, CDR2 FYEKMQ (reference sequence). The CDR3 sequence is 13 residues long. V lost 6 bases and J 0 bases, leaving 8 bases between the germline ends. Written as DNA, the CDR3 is TGTGCCAGCAGTTGGACTGTGAACACTGAAGCTTTCTTT. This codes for CASSWTVNTEAFF.

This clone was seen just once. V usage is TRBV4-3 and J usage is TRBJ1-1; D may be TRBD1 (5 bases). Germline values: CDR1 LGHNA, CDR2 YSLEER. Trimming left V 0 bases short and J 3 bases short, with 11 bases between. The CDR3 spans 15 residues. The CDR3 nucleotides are TGCGCCAGCAGCCAAGATCCGGGGGGGGACACTGAAGCTTTCTTT. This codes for CASSQDPGGDTEAFF.

CDR3 DNA sequence: TGCGCCAGCAGCCAAGATGAAGCCATGAACATTCAGTACTTC. As protein: CASSQDEAMNIQYF. The chain joins TRBV4-3 to TRBJ2-4; no firm D call. CDR1 is LGHNA and CDR2 is YSLEER in the germline V gene. V gave up 0 bases and J gave up 7 bases, with 10 bases separating them. The CDR3 covers 14 residues.

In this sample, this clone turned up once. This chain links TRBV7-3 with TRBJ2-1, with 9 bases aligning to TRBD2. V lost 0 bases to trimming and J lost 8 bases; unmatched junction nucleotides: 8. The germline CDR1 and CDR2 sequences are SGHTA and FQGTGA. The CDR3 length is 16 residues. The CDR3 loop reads CASSLTGSGGPDEQFF. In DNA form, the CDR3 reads TGTGCCAGCAGCTTAACGGGGAGCGGGGGGCCAGATGAGCAGTTCTTC.

CDR3 protein: CASSSRDRGYEQYF. CDR3 sequence (DNA): TGTGCCAGCAGCAGCCGGGACAGGGGCTACGAGCAGTACTTC. The chain employs TRBV7-9 and TRBJ2-7, with 10 bases fitting TRBD1. The germline V gene encodes CDR1 SEHNR and CDR2 FQNEAQ (reference sequence). With 5 bases clipped from V and 3 bases from J, the junction kept 4 bases outside the gene matches. CDR3 size: 14 residues.

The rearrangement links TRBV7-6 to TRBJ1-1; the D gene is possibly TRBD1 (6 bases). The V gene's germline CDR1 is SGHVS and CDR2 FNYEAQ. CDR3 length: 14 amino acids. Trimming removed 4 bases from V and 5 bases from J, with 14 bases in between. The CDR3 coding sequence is TGTGCCAGCAGCTCCGTCGGGGGGCAAACTGAAGCTTTCTTT. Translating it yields CASSSVGGQTEAFF.

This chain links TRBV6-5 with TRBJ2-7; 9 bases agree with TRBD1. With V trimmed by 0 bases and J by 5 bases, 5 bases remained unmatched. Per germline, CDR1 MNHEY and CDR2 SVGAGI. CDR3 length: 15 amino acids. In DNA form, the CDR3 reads TGTGCCAGCAGTTACTCGGGGACAGGGATGGACGAGCAGTACTTC. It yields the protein CASSYSGTGMDEQYF.

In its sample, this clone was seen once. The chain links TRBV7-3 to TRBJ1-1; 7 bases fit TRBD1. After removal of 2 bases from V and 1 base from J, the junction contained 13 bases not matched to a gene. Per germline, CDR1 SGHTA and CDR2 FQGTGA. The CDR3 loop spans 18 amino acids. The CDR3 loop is CASSLYRGVGTANTEAFF. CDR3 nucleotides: TGTGCCAGCAGCTTATATCGAGGGGTCGGGACAGCGAACACTGAAGCTTTCTTT. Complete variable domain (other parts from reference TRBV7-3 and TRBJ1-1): GAGVSQTPSNKVTEKGKYVELRCDPISGHTALYWYRQSLGQGPEFLIYFQGTGAADDSGLPNDRFFAVRPEGSVSTLKIQRTERGDSAVYLCASSLYRGVGTANTEAFFGQGTRLTVV.